This T cell receptor (beta chain) is from a study of blood T cell repertoires in COVID-19. Study summary: Italy, Spain and the United States were the sources of the convalescent and acute COVID-19 samples. The cDNA or gDNA used as material had been derived from T cells, B-cell-depleted T cells, or PBMCs.

In the authors' methods: Reference gene primer amplification in the assay estimated nucleated cell counts. Sequencing was performed with immunoSEQ multiplex PCR; in TCRdb, only in-frame clones are kept and a portion is missing. V and J calls and clone size are those listed in that table; D and trimming were worked out from the DNA. The data show roughly 120,000 clones, 80% to 90% seen once. Trimming left V 7 bases short and J 6 bases short, with 19 bases between. In germline, CDR1 is MDHEN, CDR2 SYDVKM. The CDR3 spans 15 residues. The clonotype was recovered from a woman aged 80 or over with active or convalescent COVID-19. The V gene is TRBV28, the J gene TRBJ2-1, with D possibly being TRBD1 (5 bases). The sample was peripheral blood. Here the CDR3 reads CASIQLSGAGNEQFF. CDR3 in DNA: TGTGCCAGCATCCAACTTAGTGGGGCTGGCAATGAGCAGTTCTTC.